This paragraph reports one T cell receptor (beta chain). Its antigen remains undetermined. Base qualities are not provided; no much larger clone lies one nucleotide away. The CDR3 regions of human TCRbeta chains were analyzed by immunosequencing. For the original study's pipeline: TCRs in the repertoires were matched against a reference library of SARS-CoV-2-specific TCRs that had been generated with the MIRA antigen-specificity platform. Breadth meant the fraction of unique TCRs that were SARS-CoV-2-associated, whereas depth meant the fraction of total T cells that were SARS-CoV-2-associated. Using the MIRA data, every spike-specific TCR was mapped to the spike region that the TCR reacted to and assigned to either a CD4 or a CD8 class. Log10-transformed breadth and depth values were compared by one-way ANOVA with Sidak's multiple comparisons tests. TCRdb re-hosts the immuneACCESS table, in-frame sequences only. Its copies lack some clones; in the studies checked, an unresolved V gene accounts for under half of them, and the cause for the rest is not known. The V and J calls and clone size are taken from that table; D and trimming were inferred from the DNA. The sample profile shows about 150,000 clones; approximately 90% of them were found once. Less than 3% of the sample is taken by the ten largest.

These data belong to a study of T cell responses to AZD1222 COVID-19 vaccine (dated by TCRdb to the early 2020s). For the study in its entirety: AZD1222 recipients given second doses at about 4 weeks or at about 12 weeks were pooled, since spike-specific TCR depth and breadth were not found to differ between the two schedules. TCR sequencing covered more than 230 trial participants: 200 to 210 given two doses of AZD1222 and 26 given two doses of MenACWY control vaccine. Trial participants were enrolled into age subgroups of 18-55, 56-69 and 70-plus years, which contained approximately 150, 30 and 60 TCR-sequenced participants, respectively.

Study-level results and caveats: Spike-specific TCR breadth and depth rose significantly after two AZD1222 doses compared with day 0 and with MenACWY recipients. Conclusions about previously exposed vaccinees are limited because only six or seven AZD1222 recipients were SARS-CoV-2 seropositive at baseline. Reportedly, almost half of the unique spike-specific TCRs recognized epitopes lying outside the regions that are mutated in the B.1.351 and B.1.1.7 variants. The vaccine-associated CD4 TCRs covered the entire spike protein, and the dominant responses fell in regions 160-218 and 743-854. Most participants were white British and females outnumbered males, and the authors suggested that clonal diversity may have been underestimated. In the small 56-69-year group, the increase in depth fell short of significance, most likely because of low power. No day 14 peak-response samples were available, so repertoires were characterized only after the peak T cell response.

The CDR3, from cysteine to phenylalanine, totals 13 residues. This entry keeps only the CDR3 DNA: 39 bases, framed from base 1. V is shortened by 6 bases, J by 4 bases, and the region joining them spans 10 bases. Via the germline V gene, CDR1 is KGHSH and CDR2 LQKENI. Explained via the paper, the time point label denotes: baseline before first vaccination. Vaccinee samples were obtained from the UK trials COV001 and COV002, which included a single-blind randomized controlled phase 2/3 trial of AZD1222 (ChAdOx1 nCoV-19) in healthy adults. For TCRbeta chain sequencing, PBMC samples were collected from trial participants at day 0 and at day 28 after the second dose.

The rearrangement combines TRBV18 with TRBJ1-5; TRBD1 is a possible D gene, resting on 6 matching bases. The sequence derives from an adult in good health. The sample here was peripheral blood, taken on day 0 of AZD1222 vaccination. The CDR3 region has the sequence CASSQGINQPQHF. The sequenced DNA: TGTGCCAGCTCTCAGGGGATTAATCAGCCCCAGCATTTT.